What follows is one TCR beta chain and its context. These data belong to a study of technical replicates of blood from a handful of donors. TCRdb's copy holds only in-frame clones and misses some; the assay was immunoSEQ multiplex PCR. The sample records more than 75,000 clones, 80% to 95% being singletons. V dropped 2 bases and J dropped 4 bases, with 10 bases sitting between them. The CDR3 totals 14 residues. Per the germline V gene, CDR1 is MNHNS and CDR2 is SASEGT. The material sequenced was T cells isolated from PBMCs. J is TRBJ2-3 and V is TRBV6-1; D unclear. The sequence was obtained from a human donor in good health. The CDR3 nucleotides read TGTGCCAGCAGTGAACCAGAAGTCGCAGATACGCAGTATTTT. It translates to CASSEPEVADTQYF.